Listed below are T cell receptor beta chains from one sample, sequenced in a study of naive and memory T cell subsets. MiXCR, applied by TCRdb to the UMI-ligation and nested PCR reads, yields one record per CDR3 protein. Among around 83,000 distinct CDR3 sequences listed, around 11% were seen once. Sequences were obtained from naive CD4+ T cells from blood. The receptors stem from a human donor in good health. Each CDR3 is given with its conserved first and last residue. A D gene is named only where the DNA matches it firmly. Clone size is stated in some rows and not others, as once, few, many or a class when expanded.

J | size | V | D | CDR3 | DNA
TRBJ2-4 | many | TRBV19 | NA | CATGLGRLQNIQYF | TGTGCCACTGGGCTGGGAAGGCTGCAAAACATTCAGTACTTC
TRBJ2-2 | NA | TRBV12-3/TRBV12-4 | TRBD1 | CASLRDSGVGGELFF | TGTGCCAGCCTCCGGGACAGTGGTGTGGGCGGGGAGCTGTTTTTT
TRBJ2-1 | few | TRBV11-3 | TRBD2 | CASSLGLAGGPKGEQFF | TGTGCCAGCAGCTTAGGGCTAGCGGGGGGACCTAAAGGGGAGCAGTTCTTC
TRBJ1-1 | NA | TRBV30 | NA | CAWMRQGNTEAFF | TGTGCCTGGATGCGGCAGGGGAACACTGAAGCTTTCTTT
TRBJ2-7 | NA | TRBV14 | NA | CASSQAGVAEQYF | TGTGCCAGCAGCCAAGCTGGGGTTGCCGAGCAGTACTTC
TRBJ2-7 | NA | TRBV12-3/TRBV12-4 | NA | CVSTKDGYEQYF | TGTGTCAGCACCAAGGACGGATACGAGCAGTACTTC
TRBJ2-2 | NA | TRBV19 | TRBD1 | CASSIGTGPTGELFF | TGTGCCAGTAGTATAGGGACAGGGCCGACCGGGGAGCTGTTTTTT
TRBJ2-7 | few | TRBV2 | NA | CASSVDRGSSEQYF | TGTGCCAGCAGTGTTGATAGGGGGAGTTCCGAGCAGTACTTC
TRBJ1-2 | few | TRBV27 | TRBD1 | CASSWTKGGAYGYTF | TGTGCCAGCAGTTGGACAAAAGGGGGCGCGTATGGCTACACCTTC
TRBJ2-7 | few | TRBV28 | NA | CASSVPQGYEQYF | TGTGCCAGCAGCGTCCCCCAGGGATACGAGCAGTACTTC
TRBJ1-5 | few | TRBV28 | NA | CASSPTLRRGKFGNQPQHF | TGTGCCAGCAGCCCTACCCTCCGTAGAGGGAAGTTTGGCAATCAGCCCCAGCATTTT
TRBJ2-1 | few | TRBV12-3/TRBV12-4 | TRBD1 | CASSFRGSSTFF | TGTGCCAGCAGTTTCAGGGGGTCTAGCACCTTCTTC
TRBJ2-3 | many | TRBV4-3 | NA | CASSQDTQGRGTQYF | TGCGCCAGCAGCCAAGACACACAGGGCAGGGGTACGCAGTATTTT
TRBJ1-2 | few | TRBV6-1 | NA | CASTTHGVRSGYTF | TGTGCCAGCACTACTCACGGGGTGAGGTCGGGCTACACCTTC
TRBJ2-2 | NA | TRBV7-6 | NA | CASSLSYDSTGELFF | TGTGCCAGCAGCTTATCTTATGACAGCACCGGGGAGCTGTTTTTT
TRBJ2-7 | few | TRBV12-3/TRBV12-4 | NA | CASSLMLELYEQYF | TGTGCCAGCAGTTTAATGCTAGAACTGTACGAGCAGTACTTC